Included here is one T cell receptor (beta chain) sequence, with context. Its antigen is not known. The data are from a study of T cell repertoires in cytomegalovirus infection. Turning to the study itself: Based on public TCR beta signatures, there were indications of CMV infection and of a matching HLA type.

Broader study findings: Cumulative frequency (of public TCR beta family members) identified carriers of CMV plus the relevant HLA.

The germline CDR1 and CDR2 sequences are MNHEY and SVGAGI. V was cut by 6 bases and J by 4 bases, with 18 bases left in between. The CDR3 loop spans 15 amino acids. TCRdb passed the reads through MiXCR, listing each CDR3 protein once. The sample carries 450,000 to 650,000 distinct CDR3 sequences, about 26% recorded once. The chain recombines TRBV6-5 with TRBJ1-1; no clear D. The origin of this receptor is a human donor in good health (CMV status not recorded). Some clones in this sample may be carry-over from other donors' samples. The sequenced sample was PBMCs. In DNA form, the CDR3 reads TGTGCCAGCAGCCAAGACGGGGTTGGGTCCACTGAAGCTTTCTTT. Its protein is CASSQDGVGSTEAFF.